This TCR beta chain was observed in a study of shared clonotypes between healthy human individuals. Broader study findings: Limitation of the genetic and exposure-history diversity represented came from the few donors.

Healthy adults negative for HIV, lacking recent acute infections or vaccinations, served as donors. Sequencing used immunoSEQ multiplex PCR; TCRdb keeps in-frame clones, though not all of them. Of around 500,000 clones in the sample, 81% were seen once. Between the trimmed V and J ends, which lost 0 bases and 7 bases, there was a span of 12 bases. Germline loops: CDR1 ENHRY, CDR2 SYGVKD. The CDR3 is made up of 14 amino acids. Turning to this clone: Its target is unknown.

The sample was PBMCs. V is TRBV10-3 and J is TRBJ1-1; D not resolved. The sequence came from a middle-aged woman in good health. Some clones in this sample may be carry-over from other donors' samples. CDR3 nucleotides: TGTGCCATCAGTGAGTCGATAGTTTATCTTGAAGCTTTCTTT. Amino acids: CAISESIVYLEAFF.